This TCR beta chain was identified during a study of blood T cell repertoires in COVID-19. V lost 8 bases and J 1 base, leaving 17 bases between the germline ends. The CDR3 spans 15 residues. CDR1 MNHEY and CDR2 SVGAGI come from the germline V gene. Measured with immunoSEQ multiplex PCR; TCRdb has only the in-frame clones, and not every one. The data hold roughly 200,000 clones, with about 86% observed a single time. The origin of this receptor is a woman aged 25 to 45 who had been exposed to COVID-19. V is TRBV6-5 and J is TRBJ1-2; unclear D gene. Source material: PBMCs or T cells enriched from blood (not recorded which). This CDR3 is CASRPGISNNYGYTF. In DNA, the CDR3 is TGTGCCAGCCGCCCGGGGATAAGTAATAACTATGGCTACACCTTC.